This T cell receptor (beta chain) was captured in a study of cytomegalovirus exposure and HLA in healthy donors. Amplification used 60 Vbeta primers and 13 Jbeta primers. The protocol was immunoSEQ multiplex PCR, while the TCRdb copy is restricted to in-frame clones and leaves out a portion. The sample comprises fewer than 200,000 clones, 60% to 80% of which are singletons, and roughly 10% rests with the top ten. This clone was observed a handful of times. What it recognizes is unknown. Trimming shortened V by 4 bases and J by 6 bases, and 19 bases separated the two germline ends. This CDR3 comprises 15 residues. The germline V gene has CDR1 SGHTS and CDR2 YDEGEE. Notes on the study in general: About 87% or about 30% of the time was how often most TCR beta V segments were productive, according to an earlier analysis.

The chain employs TRBV5-8 and TRBJ1-2; no clear D. This clonotype was sampled from a man younger than 35 in good health and CMV-seropositive. Sample: PBMCs. CDR3 residues: CASSGGYGLADGYTF. In nucleotides, the CDR3 is TGTGCCAGCAGCGGTGGTTACGGACTAGCGGATGGCTACACCTTC.